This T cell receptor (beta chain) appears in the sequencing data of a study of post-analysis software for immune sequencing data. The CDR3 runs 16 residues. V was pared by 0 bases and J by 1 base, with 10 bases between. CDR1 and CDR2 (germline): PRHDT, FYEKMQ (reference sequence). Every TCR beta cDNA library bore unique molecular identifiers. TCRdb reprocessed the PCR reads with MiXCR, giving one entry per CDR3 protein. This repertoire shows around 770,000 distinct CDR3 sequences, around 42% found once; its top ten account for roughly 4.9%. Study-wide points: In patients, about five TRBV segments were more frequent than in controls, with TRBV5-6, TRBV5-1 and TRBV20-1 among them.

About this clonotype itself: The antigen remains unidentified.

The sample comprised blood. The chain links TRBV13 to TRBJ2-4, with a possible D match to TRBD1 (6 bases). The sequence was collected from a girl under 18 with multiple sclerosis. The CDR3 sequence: CASSLGQGQAKNIQYF. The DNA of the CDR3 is TGTGCCAGCAGCTTAGGGCAGGGGCAGGCCAAAAACATTCAGTACTTC. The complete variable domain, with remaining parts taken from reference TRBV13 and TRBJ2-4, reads AAGVIQSPRHLIKEKRETATLKCYPIPRHDTVYWYQQGPGQDPQFLISFYEKMQSDKGSIPDRFSAQQFSDYHSELNMSSLELGDSALYFCASSLGQGQAKNIQYFGAGTRLSVL.